This TCR beta chain was observed in a study of T-cell memory formation after mild COVID-19. The length of the CDR3 is 12 residues. Germline loops: CDR1 SGHVS, CDR2 FQNEAQ. V was trimmed by 2 bases and J by 4 bases, leaving 4 bases between them. TCRdb re-called the 5' RACE reads with MiXCR, one entry per CDR3 protein. Among approximately 100,000 distinct CDR3 sequences listed, 20% to 25% were seen once. This TCR was sampled from a man in his late teens or twenties who had mild COVID-19 (a few samples of this study predate the infection). Cell type and time point are not known. The chain recombines TRBV7-8 with TRBJ2-3, with D uncertain. Material: PBMCs or a T cell subset sorted from them (not recorded which). The CDR3 protein is CASSLFPDTQYF. CDR3 in DNA: TGTGCCAGCAGCTTATTCCCAGATACGCAGTATTTT.